This T cell receptor beta chain was documented in a study of post-analysis software for immune sequencing data (dated by TCRdb to 2013 to 2016). With respect to the entire study: Relapsing-remitting, secondary progressive and progressive-relapsing multiple sclerosis were recorded as disease courses, and subtype annotation was lacking for some patients. A subset of samples was prepared in parallel using single-end sample barcoding, then pooled and co-amplified after Illumina adapter ligation. The multiple sclerosis patient repertoires were compared with about a dozen previously published healthy control repertoires from donors aged about 6 to 28 years. Broad study findings and their caveats: Direct clustering with F measure showed strong co-clustering of samples prepared in the same batch, prompting a batch-effect correction. The multiple sclerosis patient group was slightly younger than the control group. Significantly lower normalized Chao1 diversity was found in multiple sclerosis patients than in controls, suggesting substantial peripheral T-cell clonal expansion. Significantly higher frequencies in patients than in controls were found for roughly 5 TRBV segments, including TRBV5-6, TRBV5-1 and TRBV20-1.

The germline V gene yields SGHRS for CDR1 and YFSETQ for CDR2. The CDR3 runs 14 residues from the cysteine to the phenylalanine. The DNA shown is the 42-base CDR3, in frame from base 1. V and J lose 4 bases and 5 bases, and a span of 13 bases separates them. To demonstrate the VDJtools post-analysis software, TCR beta repertoires were profiled from the peripheral blood of 10 to 15 young patients with multiple sclerosis. The multiple sclerosis patients were children and adolescents ranging in age from roughly 6 to 15 years. The library relied on PCR. Sequencing used an Illumina HiSeq 2500. Unique molecular identifiers were incorporated into TCR beta cDNA libraries to reduce PCR and sequencing biases. Some 500,000 cDNA molecules were obtained per 1 to 10 million input T cells, so each molecule approximated one T cell. The patient libraries were prepared and sequenced with the same protocol used for the earlier healthy control dataset. Within a given batch, samples were prepared together, multiplexed and sequenced on the same HiSeq lane. As for how the authors treated the data: MIGEC was used to process the raw barcoded reads, and molecular identifier groups with only a single read were discarded before consensus assembly and CDR3 extraction. Clonotype tables were post-analysed with VDJtools, normalizing diversity by down-sampling all datasets to the smallest sample size. To correct batch-related cross-sample contamination, repertoire overlap clustering matched CDR3 amino acid sequences but not nucleotide sequences. TCRdb reran the public reads through fastp at Q25 and MiXCR, keeping productive beta chains. One record per CDR3 amino acid sequence lists the most common genes and DNA. TCRdb assigned the V and J calls; the authors' analysis was not used. The sample records 650,000 to 850,000 distinct CDR3 sequences, roughly half of which are singletons. Around 4.5% of the sample is in the top ten clones.

Details on this clonotype: The clone's antigen remains unknown. No base-level quality is on record; no much larger clone is a single base apart.

The receptor was isolated from a girl aged 10 to 17 with multiple sclerosis. The sample taken for sequencing was blood. Here the chain combines TRBV5-1 and TRBJ1-5; perhaps TRBD1 is the D gene, with 6 bases matching. The nucleotide sequence reads TGCGCCAGCAGCCCGGACAGTTCTCATCAGCCCCAGCATTTT. Translation gives CASSPDSSHQPQHF.